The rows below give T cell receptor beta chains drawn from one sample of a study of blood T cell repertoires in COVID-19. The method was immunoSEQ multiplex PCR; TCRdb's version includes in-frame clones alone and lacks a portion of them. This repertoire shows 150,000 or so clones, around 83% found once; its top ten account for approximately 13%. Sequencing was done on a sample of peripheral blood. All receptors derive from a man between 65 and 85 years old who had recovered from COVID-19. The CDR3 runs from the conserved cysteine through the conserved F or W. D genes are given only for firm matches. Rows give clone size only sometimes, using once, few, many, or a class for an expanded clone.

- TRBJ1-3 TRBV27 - CASSSLGGDRNTIYF TGTGCCAGCAGCTCCCTCGGGGGGGATCGAAACACCATATATTTT
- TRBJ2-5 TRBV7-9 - CASSLGAGVETQYF TGTGCCAGCAGTCTCGGGGCAGGGGTGGAGACCCAGTACTTC
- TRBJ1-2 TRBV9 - CASSVARTNYGYTF TGTGCCAGCAGCGTAGCGAGAACTAACTATGGCTACACCTTC
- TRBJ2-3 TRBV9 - CASSPHQGITDTQYF TGTGCCAGCAGCCCACACCAGGGGATCACAGATACGCAGTATTTT
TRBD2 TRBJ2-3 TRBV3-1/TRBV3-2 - CASSPRTSGTVTDTQYF TGTGCCAGCAGCCCCCGGACTAGCGGAACGGTCACAGATACGCAGTATTTT
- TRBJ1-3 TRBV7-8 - CASSLGGGLYSGNTIYF TGTGCCAGCAGCTTAGGAGGAGGTCTTTACTCTGGAAACACCATATATTTT
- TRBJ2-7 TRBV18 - CASSPPGVPYEQYF TGTGCCAGCTCACCTCCCGGGGTTCCTTACGAGCAGTACTTC
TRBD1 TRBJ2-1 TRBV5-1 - CASSSDRPQNEQFF TGCGCCAGCAGCTCGGACAGGCCCCAGAATGAGCAGTTCTTC
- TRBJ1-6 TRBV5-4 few CASSLDRAKGSPLHF TGTGCCAGCAGCTTGGACAGGGCGAAGGGCTCACCCCTCCACTTT
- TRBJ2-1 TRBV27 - CASSPLPIVAAYNEQFF TGTGCCAGCAGCCCGCTCCCCATCGTTGCGGCCTACAATGAGCAGTTCTTC
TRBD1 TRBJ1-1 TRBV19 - CASSIQGAVGTEAFF TGTGCCAGTAGTATACAGGGGGCGGTAGGCACTGAAGCTTTCTTT
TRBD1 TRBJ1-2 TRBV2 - CASSGDRNYGYTF TGTGCCAGCAGTGGGGACAGAAACTATGGCTACACCTTC
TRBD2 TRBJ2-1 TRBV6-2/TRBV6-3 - CASSYSSGSGRGYEQFF TGTGCCAGCAGTTACTCGAGTGGGAGCGGGAGAGGCTATGAGCAGTTCTTC
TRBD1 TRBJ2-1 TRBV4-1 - CASSQGHGDRAYNEQFF TGCGCCAGCAGCCAAGGGCACGGGGACAGGGCCTACAATGAGCAGTTCTTC
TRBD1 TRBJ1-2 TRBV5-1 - CASSLQGTGGGYTF TGCGCCAGCAGCTTACAAGGGACAGGTGGCGGCTACACCTTC
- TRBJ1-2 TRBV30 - CAWSVGGALGGYTF TGTGCCTGGAGTGTAGGAGGGGCCCTAGGGGGCTACACCTTC
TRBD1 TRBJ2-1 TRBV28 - CASRPGQFINEQFF TGTGCCAGCAGACCGGGACAGTTTATCAATGAGCAGTTCTTC
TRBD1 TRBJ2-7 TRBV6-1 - CASREGTVYEQYF TGTGCCAGCAGGGAAGGGACAGTTTACGAGCAGTACTTC
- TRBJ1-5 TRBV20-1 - CSASRGTDSNQPQHF TGCAGTGCTAGTCGGGGGACCGATAGCAATCAGCCCCAGCATTTT
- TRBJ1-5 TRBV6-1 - CASSEHGHNQPQHF TGTGCCAGCAGTGAACATGGGCATAATCAGCCCCAGCATTTT
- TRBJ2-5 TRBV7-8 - CASSHPPTGGGQTQYF TGTGCCAGCAGCCACCCCCCAACCGGAGGTGGGCAGACCCAGTACTTC
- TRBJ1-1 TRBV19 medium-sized CASSSQEGKMNTEAFF TGTGCCAGTAGTAGCCAAGAGGGAAAAATGAACACTGAAGCTTTCTTT
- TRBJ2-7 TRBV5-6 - CASSFLAATYEQYF TGTGCCAGCAGCTTTTTGGCAGCGACCTACGAGCAGTACTTC
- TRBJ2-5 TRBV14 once CASSLRPTGRETQYF TGTGCCAGCAGCCTCAGACCCACAGGGCGGGAGACCCAGTACTTC
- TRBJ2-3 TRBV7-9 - CASSLVWVGTYTDTQYF TGTGCCAGCAGCTTAGTCTGGGTTGGGACTTACACAGATACGCAGTATTTT
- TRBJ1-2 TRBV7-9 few CASSSNLGGYTF TGTGCCAGCAGCTCCAACCTGGGCGGCTACACCTTC
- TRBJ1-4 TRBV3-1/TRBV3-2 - CASSQAFATNEKLFF TGTGCCAGCAGCCAAGCCTTTGCAACTAATGAAAAACTGTTTTTT
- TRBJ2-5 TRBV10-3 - CAIGGTGNQETQYF TGTGCCATCGGGGGGACGGGAAACCAAGAGACCCAGTACTTC
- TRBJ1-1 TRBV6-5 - CASIRDNHGTEAFF TGTGCCAGCATCAGGGACAACCATGGCACTGAAGCTTTCTTT